The clone carrying this T cell receptor beta chain was seen at least ten times. As yet, its antigen is unknown. Relying on iRepertoire HTBI primers and Arm-PCR of CDR3 regions, the team built TCR beta libraries. TCRdb itself ran the multiplex PCR reads through MiXCR, one entry per CDR3 protein. The sample has 650,000 to 850,000 distinct CDR3 sequences, 30% seen once. CDR1 is WNHNN and CDR2 is SYGVQD in the germline V gene (reference sequence). There are 13 residues in the CDR3. Trimming removed 6 bases from V and 7 bases from J; junction bases left unmatched: 8. These data originate in a study of regulatory T cells in long-lasting Graves disease. Study observations and caveats: Persistent cases favored TRBV28, TRBJ1-2 and TRBJ2-5. Since the sample size was small, accuracy may have been reduced. Persistent patients shared 2,500 to 3,000 public clonotypes among themselves. Newly diagnosed patients shared fewer, at roughly 970.

Time point meaning: persistent/refractory GD, antithyroid drugs over 5 years with positive TRAb. TCR sequences were obtained from RNA taken from PBMCs. With EDTA tubes as the receptacles, around 10 milliliters of peripheral blood were drawn. Sequences were derived from peripheral blood mononuclear cells (PBMCs), sampled when the disease was refractory, from a patient treated with antithyroid drugs. The TCR originated in a female donor with Graves disease. The rearrangement joins TRBV10-1 to TRBJ1-2, with 7 bases matching TRBD1. The CDR3 protein is CASSLDRLFGYTF. The CDR3 DNA reads TGCGCCAGCAGCCTGGACAGGTTGTTTGGCTACACCTTC.